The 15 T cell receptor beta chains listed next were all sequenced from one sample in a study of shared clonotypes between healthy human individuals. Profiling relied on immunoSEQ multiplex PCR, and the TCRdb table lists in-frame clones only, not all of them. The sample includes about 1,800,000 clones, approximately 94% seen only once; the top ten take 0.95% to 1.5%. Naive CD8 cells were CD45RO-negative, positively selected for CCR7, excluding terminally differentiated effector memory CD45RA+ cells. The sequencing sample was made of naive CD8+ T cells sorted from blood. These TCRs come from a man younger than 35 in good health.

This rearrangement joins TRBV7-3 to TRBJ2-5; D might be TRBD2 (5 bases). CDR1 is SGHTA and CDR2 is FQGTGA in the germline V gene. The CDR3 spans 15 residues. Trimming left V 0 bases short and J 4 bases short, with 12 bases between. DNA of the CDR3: TGTGCCAGCAGCTTAACCCCCGGCGGAGGAGAGACCCAGTACTTC. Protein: CASSLTPGGGETQYF.

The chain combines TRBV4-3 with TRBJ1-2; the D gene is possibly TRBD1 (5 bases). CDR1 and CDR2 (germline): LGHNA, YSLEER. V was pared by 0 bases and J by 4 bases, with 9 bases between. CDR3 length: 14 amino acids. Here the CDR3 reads CASSQDLGGYGYTF. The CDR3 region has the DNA TGCGCCAGCAGCCAAGATTTGGGGGGCTATGGCTACACCTTC.

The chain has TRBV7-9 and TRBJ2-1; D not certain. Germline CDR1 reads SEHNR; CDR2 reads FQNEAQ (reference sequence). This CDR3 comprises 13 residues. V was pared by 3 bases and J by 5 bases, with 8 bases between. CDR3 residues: CASSFFHHNEQFF. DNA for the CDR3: TGTGCCAGCAGCTTTTTCCACCACAATGAGCAGTTCTTC.

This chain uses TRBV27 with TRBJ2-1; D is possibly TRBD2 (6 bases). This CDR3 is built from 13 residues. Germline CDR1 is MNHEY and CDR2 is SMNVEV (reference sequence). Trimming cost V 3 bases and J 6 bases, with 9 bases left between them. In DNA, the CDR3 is TGTGCCAGCAGTTTCGGGAGCCCCAATGAGCAGTTCTTC. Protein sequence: CASSFGSPNEQFF.

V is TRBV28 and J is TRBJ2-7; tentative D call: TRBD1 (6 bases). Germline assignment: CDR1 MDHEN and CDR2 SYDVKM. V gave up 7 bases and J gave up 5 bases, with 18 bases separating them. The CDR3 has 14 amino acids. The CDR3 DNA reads TGTGCCAGCACCCCGTTCAGGGGCTACGACGAGCAGTACTTC. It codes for CASTPFRGYDEQYF.

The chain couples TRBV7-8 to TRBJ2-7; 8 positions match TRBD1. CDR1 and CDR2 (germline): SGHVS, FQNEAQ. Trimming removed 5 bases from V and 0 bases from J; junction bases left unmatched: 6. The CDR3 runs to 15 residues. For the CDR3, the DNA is TGTGCCAGCAGCCCCGGACAGGGAGCCTCCTACGAGCAGTACTTC. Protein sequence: CASSPGQGASYEQYF.

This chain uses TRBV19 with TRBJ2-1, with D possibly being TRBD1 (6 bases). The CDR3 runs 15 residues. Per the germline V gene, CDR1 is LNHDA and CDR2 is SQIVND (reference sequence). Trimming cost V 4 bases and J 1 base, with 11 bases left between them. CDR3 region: CASSKGTTSYNEQFF. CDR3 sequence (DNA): TGTGCCAGTAGTAAGGGGACAACATCCTACAATGAGCAGTTCTTC.

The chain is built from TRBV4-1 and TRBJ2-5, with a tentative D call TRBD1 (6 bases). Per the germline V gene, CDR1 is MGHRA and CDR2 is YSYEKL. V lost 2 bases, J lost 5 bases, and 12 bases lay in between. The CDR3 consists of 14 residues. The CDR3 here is CASSQQGTAETQYF. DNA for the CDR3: TGCGCCAGCAGCCAACAGGGGACCGCTGAGACCCAGTACTTC.

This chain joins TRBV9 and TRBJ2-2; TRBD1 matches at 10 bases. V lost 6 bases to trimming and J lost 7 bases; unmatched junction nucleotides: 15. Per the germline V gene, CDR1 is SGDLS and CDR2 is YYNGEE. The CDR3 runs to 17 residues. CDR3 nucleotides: TGTGCCAGCACTTCCCACGGGACAGGGGTCGCCGGCGGGGAGCTGTTTTTT. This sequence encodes CASTSHGTGVAGGELFF.

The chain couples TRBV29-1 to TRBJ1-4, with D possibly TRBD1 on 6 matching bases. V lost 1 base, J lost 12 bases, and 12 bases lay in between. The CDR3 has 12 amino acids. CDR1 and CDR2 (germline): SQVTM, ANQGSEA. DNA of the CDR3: TGCAGCGTTGAAGCGGGGGCCTGGGAACTGTTTTTT. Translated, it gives CSVEAGAWELFF.

The CDR3 region has the DNA TGTGCCACTCAGCTGGGGGCGAACAACGAGCAGTACTTC. The encoded protein is CATQLGANNEQYF. V is TRBV11-2 and J is TRBJ2-7; D possibly corresponds to TRBD1 (6 bases). The length of the CDR3 is 13 residues. The V gene lost 10 bases and the J gene lost 5 bases, with 18 bases spanning the gap. Germline V gene sequence: CDR1 SGHAT, CDR2 FQNNGV.

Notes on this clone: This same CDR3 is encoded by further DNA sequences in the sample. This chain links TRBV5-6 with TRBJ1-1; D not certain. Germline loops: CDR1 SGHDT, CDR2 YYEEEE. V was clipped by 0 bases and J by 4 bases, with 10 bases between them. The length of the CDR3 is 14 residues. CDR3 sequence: CASSLGSIGTEAFF. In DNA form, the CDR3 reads TGTGCCAGCAGCTTGGGCAGCATTGGCACTGAAGCTTTCTTT. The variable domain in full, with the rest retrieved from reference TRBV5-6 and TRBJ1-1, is DAGVTQSPTHLIKTRGQQVTLRCSPKSGHDTVSWYQQALGQGPQFIFQYYEEEERQRGNFPDRFSGHQFPNYSSELNVNALLLGDSALYLCASSLGSIGTEAFFGQGTRLTVV.

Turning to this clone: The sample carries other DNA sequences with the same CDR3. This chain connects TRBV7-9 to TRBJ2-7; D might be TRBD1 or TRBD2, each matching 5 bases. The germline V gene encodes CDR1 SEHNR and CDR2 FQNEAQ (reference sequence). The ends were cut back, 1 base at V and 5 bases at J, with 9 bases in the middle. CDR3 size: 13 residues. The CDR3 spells CASSLVGADEQYF. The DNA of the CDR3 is TGTGCCAGCAGCTTAGTCGGGGCAGACGAGCAGTACTTC.

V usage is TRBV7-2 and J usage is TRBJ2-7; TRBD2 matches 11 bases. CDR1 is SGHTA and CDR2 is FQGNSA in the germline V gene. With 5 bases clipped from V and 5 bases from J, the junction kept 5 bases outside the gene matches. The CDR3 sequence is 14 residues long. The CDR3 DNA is TGTGCCAGCAGCAGTAGCGGGAGGGCGCACGAGCAGTACTTC. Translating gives CASSSSGRAHEQYF.

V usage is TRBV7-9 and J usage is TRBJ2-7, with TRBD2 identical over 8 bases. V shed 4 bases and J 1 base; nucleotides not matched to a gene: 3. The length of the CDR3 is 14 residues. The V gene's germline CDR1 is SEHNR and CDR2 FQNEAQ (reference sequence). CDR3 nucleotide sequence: TGTGCCAGCAGCTCATCTAGCGGGTCCTACGAGCAGTACTTC. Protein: CASSSSSGSYEQYF.